Below, 32 T cell receptor beta chains from the same sample are listed, as sequenced in a study of T-cell memory formation after mild COVID-19. TCRdb processed the 5' RACE reads anew with MiXCR; each CDR3 protein has one entry. This table holds 300,000 to 400,000 distinct CDR3 sequences, approximately 15% found once. Sequencing was done on a sample of PBMCs or a T cell subset sorted from them (not recorded which). The source is a man between 18 and 29 years old who had mild COVID-19 (a few samples of this study predate the infection). Cell type and time point are not known.

This clonotype was seen a few times. This sequence joins TRBV5-1 and TRBJ2-1; the D is unclear. This CDR3 contains 14 residues. Germline V gene data show CDR1 as SGHRS and CDR2 as YFSETQ. The V end lost 3 bases, the J end lost 12 bases, and 19 bases lay between the germline ends. The CDR3 here is CASSSIRVSTGQFF. The DNA for the CDR3 is TGCGCCAGCAGCTCGATTAGGGTGTCGACGGGGCAGTTCTTC.

The table lists this clonotype with many counts. This chain links TRBV12-3 or TRBV12-4 with TRBJ2-1; D might be TRBD1 (5 bases). The CDR3 is 14 amino acids. Trimming stripped 5 bases from V and 6 bases from J, with 14 bases between. The DNA of the CDR3 is TGTGCCAGCAGTCCCAAGCCTAGGGGCAATGAGCAGTTCTTC. This gives the protein CASSPKPRGNEQFF.

J is TRBJ2-1 and V is TRBV7-2, with D hard to call. Trimming took off 5 bases at V and 3 bases at J, with 11 bases between the two ends. The CDR3 is 14 residues long. CDR1 and CDR2 (germline): SGHTA, FQGNSA. The CDR3 nucleotides are TGTGCCAGCAGCACAGATACAAGCTACAATGAGCAGTTCTTC. Encoded protein: CASSTDTSYNEQFF.

This chain joins TRBV9 and TRBJ1-1; D not resolved. The CDR3 sequence is 13 residues long. V lost 7 bases, J lost 0 bases, and 10 bases lay in between. CDR1 and CDR2 (germline): SGDLS, YYNGEE. In DNA, the CDR3 is TGTGCCAGCGGCGAACGGGTGAACACTGAAGCTTTCTTT. Amino acids: CASGERVNTEAFF.

This sequence joins TRBV5-5 and TRBJ2-5; 14 bases fit TRBD2. J gave up 4 bases and V 2 bases, and 7 bases lay outside the gene matches. The CDR3 length is 17 residues. The V gene's germline CDR1 is SGHKS and CDR2 YYEKEE (reference sequence). CDR3 nucleotide sequence: TGTGCCAGCAGCTTCAGGACTAGCGGGGGGCCACGAGAGACCCAGTACTTC. As protein: CASSFRTSGGPRETQYF.

This chain uses TRBV20-1 with TRBJ2-7; either TRBD1 or TRBD2 may supply D (8 bases each). Trimming cost V 3 bases and J 7 bases, with 22 bases left between them. CDR3 length equals 15 residues. The germline CDR1 and CDR2 sequences are DFQATT and SNEGSKA (reference sequence). The CDR3 DNA is TGCAGTGCTAGCGGCGGGGGGACAGGAGTGAATGAGCAGTACTTC. Translation: CSASGGGTGVNEQYF.

This clonotype was seen a few times. This chain links TRBV6-2 or TRBV6-3 with TRBJ1-2, with D maybe TRBD1 (5 bases). Germline V gives CDR1 MNHEY, CDR2 SVGEGT. This CDR3 spans 13 amino acids. Trimming took off 2 bases at V and 12 bases at J, with 16 bases between the two ends. The CDR3 DNA reads TGTGCCAGCAGTTACGGGGCAGGGAGCCCTAACACCTTC. This encodes CASSYGAGSPNTF.

This clonotype was seen many times. The chain recombines TRBV25-1 with TRBJ2-1; D is unclear. Germline V gene data show CDR1 as MGHDK and CDR2 as SYGVNS. V was trimmed by 5 bases and J by 8 bases, leaving 19 bases between them. This CDR3 region has 15 residues. The CDR3 bases are TGTGCCAGCAGTATGAGACTTACCCCGGCGGATGAGCAGTTCTTC. As protein: CASSMRLTPADEQFF. Complete variable domain (other parts from reference TRBV25-1 and TRBJ2-1): EADIYQTPRYLVIGTGKKITLECSQTMGHDKMYWYQQDPGMELHLIHYSYGVNSTEKGDLSSESTVSRIRTEHFPLTLESARPSHTSQYLCASSMRLTPADEQFFGPGTRLTVL.

This clonotype occurred many times. The chain combines TRBV12-3 or TRBV12-4 with TRBJ2-5; D not certain. V shed 1 base and J shed 0 bases, with 9 bases lying between them. The CDR3 has 15 amino acids. The CDR3 sequence is CASSLVVGDQETQYF. DNA for the CDR3: TGTGCCAGCAGTTTAGTGGTGGGCGACCAAGAGACCCAGTACTTC.

This clonotype was detected a few times. The chain employs TRBV6-6 and TRBJ2-7; TRBD2 aligns across 8 bases. V was clipped by 5 bases and J by 2 bases; unmatched bases: 11. CDR1 is MNHNY, CDR2 SVGAGI, per germline (reference sequence). This CDR3 spans 16 amino acids. The CDR3 loop reads CASSPRGGRGTYEQYV. The CDR3 coding sequence is TGTGCCAGCAGTCCCCGGGGGGGCAGGGGAACCTACGAGCAGTACGTC.

This clonotype was counted at least ten times. The chain carries TRBV7-3 and TRBJ2-1; 7 nucleotides match TRBD2. Germline-derived CDR1 and CDR2 are SGHTA and FQGTGA. This CDR3 has 15 residues. Trimming took 5 bases from V and 3 from J; bases not matched to a gene: 7. CDR3 sequence: CASSVSSGLYNEQFF. CDR3 coding DNA: TGTGCCAGCAGCGTCTCTAGCGGACTCTACAATGAGCAGTTCTTC.

The chain recombines TRBV10-3 with TRBJ2-1; D perhaps matches TRBD2 (6 bases). The CDR3 consists of 16 residues. Germline V lookup: CDR1 ENHRY, CDR2 SYGVKD. Trimming pared 3 bases from V and 4 bases from J, leaving 16 bases between. The DNA for the CDR3 is TGTGCCATCAGTGATAGCGGAGCCCCCTTATACAATGAGCAGTTCTTC. Its protein is CAISDSGAPLYNEQFF.

The J gene is TRBJ2-1, the V gene TRBV6-2 or TRBV6-3; 14 positions match TRBD2. Germline loops: CDR1 MNHEY, CDR2 SVGEGT. The V gene end was trimmed by 5 bases and the J gene end by 2 bases; junction bases not matched to a gene: 2. The CDR3 length is 16 residues. This CDR3 reads CASSRLAGGPYNEQFF. The CDR3 nucleotides read TGTGCCAGCAGTCGACTAGCGGGGGGGCCCTACAATGAGCAGTTCTTC.

The CDR3 bases are TGTGCCAGCAGCTCCAGGACCCTAACCTACGAGCAGTACTTC. Protein sequence: CASSSRTLTYEQYF. The chain is built from TRBV7-2 and TRBJ2-7; no clear D. This CDR3 has 14 amino acids. V dropped 4 bases and J dropped 2 bases, with 12 bases sitting between them. Looked up from germline, CDR1 is SGHTA and CDR2 is FQGNSA.

The V and J genes are TRBV7-2 and TRBJ1-1, with D perhaps TRBD1 (5 bases). Germline CDR1 reads SGHTA; CDR2 reads FQGNSA. The V gene lost 1 base and the J gene lost 2 bases, with 11 bases spanning the gap. This CDR3 has 15 amino acids. CDR3 sequence (DNA): TGTGCCAGCAGCTTAGTCTGGGGGGGTAACACTGAAGCTTTCTTT. Protein sequence: CASSLVWGGNTEAFF.

V is TRBV4-2 and J is TRBJ2-5; TRBD2 agrees at 7 bases. The CDR3 loop spans 16 amino acids. Looked up from germline, CDR1 is LGHNA and CDR2 is YNFKEQ. V shed 1 base and J 5 bases; nucleotides not matched to a gene: 10. DNA for the CDR3: TGTGCCAGCAGCCAAGCCGCTGGGGGGGACGGGGAGACCCAGTACTTC. Translated: CASSQAAGGDGETQYF.

V gene TRBV12-3 or TRBV12-4 combines with J gene TRBJ1-2; no clear D. The CDR3 totals 11 residues. Trimming removed 7 bases from V and 4 bases from J, with 7 bases in between. Here the CDR3 reads CASTRGYGYTF. The DNA for the CDR3 is TGTGCCAGCACTCGTGGCTATGGCTACACCTTC.

The chain recombines TRBV19 with TRBJ2-7, with D perhaps being TRBD1 or TRBD2 (6 bases each). The CDR3 has 13 amino acids. The germline V gene has CDR1 LNHDA and CDR2 SQIVND (reference sequence). V dropped 8 bases and J dropped 4 bases, with 15 bases sitting between them. This CDR3 is CASSGGPGYEQYF. The CDR3 coding sequence is TGTGCCAGTTCTGGGGGGCCAGGGTACGAGCAGTACTTC.

This clonotype has more than one count but fewer than ten. The V gene is TRBV7-6, the J gene TRBJ1-1; D is unclear. The CDR3 is made up of 14 amino acids. V lost 2 bases and J lost 6, with 13 bases in between. Per the germline V gene, CDR1 is SGHVS and CDR2 is FNYEAQ. CDR3 coding DNA: TGTGCCAGCAGCTTAATTAAGGGAAGCGCTGAAGCTTTCTTT. This encodes CASSLIKGSAEAFF.

V gene TRBV9 combines with J gene TRBJ2-5, with 13 bases fitting TRBD2. V was clipped by 6 bases and J by 3 bases; unmatched bases: 8. The CDR3 contains 16 residues. The germline CDR1 and CDR2 sequences are SGDLS and YYNGEE. DNA for the CDR3: TGTGCCAGCACGTGGACTAGCGGGGGCCCTGAAGAGACCCAGTACTTC. Translating it yields CASTWTSGGPEETQYF.

The chain recombines TRBV7-2 with TRBJ1-5; D call uncertain. Trimming left V 3 bases short and J 8 bases short, with 14 bases between. The CDR3 extends over 14 amino acids. CDR1 and CDR2 from the germline V gene are SGHTA and FQGNSA. CDR3 bases: TGTGCCAGCAGCTTCGTGGGGATTCGGGAGCCCCAGCATTTT. It yields the protein CASSFVGIREPQHF.

The CDR3, as DNA: TGTGCCATCAGTGCCAGCTTAACCTACAATGAGCAGTTCTTC. It is translated as CAISASLTYNEQFF. The chain couples TRBV10-3 to TRBJ2-1, with D unclear. The CDR3 covers 14 residues. Germline V gene sequence: CDR1 ENHRY, CDR2 SYGVKD. The germline V and J ends were trimmed by 4 bases and 2 bases, with 9 bases remaining between them.

This clonotype has more than one count but fewer than ten. The CDR3 nucleotides read TGTGCCAGCAGTCCACAAACAGGGGGCTTCTGGGAGACCCAGTACTTC. This gives the protein CASSPQTGGFWETQYF. The chain carries TRBV28 and TRBJ2-5; 9 bases map to TRBD1. Germline CDR1 reads MDHEN; CDR2 reads SYDVKM. This CDR3 contains 16 residues. J lost 5 bases, V lost 5 bases, and 12 bases had no gene match.

There are a few counts of this clonotype. The V call is TRBV6-5, the J call TRBJ2-1; a weak D match, TRBD2 (6 bases). Germline assignment: CDR1 MNHEY and CDR2 SVGAGI. The CDR3 is made up of 14 amino acids. V lost 7 bases and J 0 bases, leaving 10 bases between the germline ends. The CDR3 DNA reads TGTGCCAGCAAGGAGGGGCCCTCCTACAATGAGCAGTTCTTC. Protein product: CASKEGPSYNEQFF.

The chain uses TRBV19 and TRBJ2-1; 8 bases map to TRBD1. V gave up 9 bases and J gave up 3 bases; unmatched junction bases: 7. The CDR3 runs to 14 residues. The germline CDR1 and CDR2 sequences are LNHDA and SQIVND (reference sequence). CDR3 DNA: TGTGCCAGCGGCACAGGGGGTGTCTACAATGAGCAGTTCTTC. Its protein product is CASGTGGVYNEQFF.

The chain recombines TRBV20-1 with TRBJ2-4; D could derive from TRBD1 or TRBD2 (5 bases each). V lost 5 bases to trimming and J lost 8 bases, with 16 bases between them. This CDR3 spans 13 amino acids. The V gene's germline CDR1 is DFQATT and CDR2 SNEGSKA (reference sequence). The CDR3 region is CSALPRGLHIQYF. Here the CDR3 DNA reads TGCAGTGCTCTCCCGAGGGGCTTGCACATTCAGTACTTC.

This clonotype has a handful of counts. The V gene is TRBV5-4, the J gene TRBJ2-3, with 10 bases that match TRBD2. Germline values: CDR1 SGHNT, CDR2 YYREEE (reference sequence). CDR3 length: 15 amino acids. Unmatched junction bases numbered 6, after V lost 5 bases and J lost 3 bases. The CDR3 here is CASRSGGAGTDTQYF. The DNA for the CDR3 is TGTGCCAGCAGGAGCGGGGGGGCCGGAACAGATACGCAGTATTTT.

The CDR3 DNA follows: TGTGCCAGCAGCGGTGAGCGGGGGGACATAGATACGCAGTATTTT. It codes for CASSGERGDIDTQYF. This chain uses TRBV9 with TRBJ2-3; TRBD2 aligns across 9 bases. CDR1 and CDR2 (germline): SGDLS, YYNGEE. CDR3 length equals 15 residues. V shed 3 bases, J shed 5 bases, and the junction held 7 bases outside the gene matches. Full variable domain (remainder filled in from reference TRBV9 and TRBJ2-3): DSGVTQTPKHLITATGQRVTLRCSPRSGDLSVYWYQQSLDQGLQFLIQYYNGEERAKGNILERFSAQQFPDLHSELNLSSLELGDSALYFCASSGERGDIDTQYFGPGTRLTVL.

This chain joins TRBV4-3 and TRBJ1-2; D uncertain. Trimming pared 0 bases from V and 4 bases from J, leaving 12 bases between. The CDR3 loop spans 15 amino acids. Germline V gene lookup returns CDR1 LGHNA and CDR2 YSLEER. This chain's CDR3 is CASSQETQTPYGYTF. CDR3 DNA sequence: TGCGCCAGCAGCCAAGAAACACAGACACCCTATGGCTACACCTTC.

The V call is TRBV4-1, the J call TRBJ2-2; possibly TRBD1 or TRBD2 for D (6 bases each). The ends were cut back, 2 bases at V and 7 bases at J, with 23 bases in the middle. The V gene's germline CDR1 is MGHRA and CDR2 YSYEKL. CDR3 length: 18 residues. For the CDR3, the DNA is TGCGCCAGCAGCCAACACCAGTTCCGATCGGGGGCGAGCGGGGAGCTGTTTTTT. The encoded protein is CASSQHQFRSGASGELFF.

This clonotype has at least ten counts. The genes are TRBV20-1 and TRBJ2-1; D possibly corresponds to TRBD1 (5 bases). Germline values: CDR1 DFQATT, CDR2 SNEGSKA (reference sequence). CDR3 length: 13 residues. The CDR3 here is CRAGCGYFNEQFF. DNA of the CDR3: TGCAGAGCAGGGTGTGGATATTTCAATGAGCAGTTCTTC.

The V gene is TRBV20-1, the J gene TRBJ2-3, with D possibly matching TRBD1 (5 bases). Germline values: CDR1 DFQATT, CDR2 SNEGSKA (reference sequence). V gave up 0 bases and J gave up 0 bases, with 10 bases separating them. The CDR3 has 15 amino acids. As DNA, the CDR3 is TGCAGTGCTAGAGACCAGGGATCTAGCACAGATACGCAGTATTTT. This gives the protein CSARDQGSSTDTQYF.